This T cell receptor (beta chain) was documented in a study of technical replicates of blood from a handful of donors. Data came from immunoSEQ multiplex PCR; TCRdb stores just in-frame clones and leaves some out. The profile shows about 81,000 clones, almost 96% of them singletons. This CDR3 has 16 residues. J gave up 4 bases and V 2 bases, and 6 bases lay outside the gene matches. Per the germline V gene, CDR1 is ENHRY and CDR2 is SYGVKD. The receptor's source is a human donor in good health. The specimen sequenced was T cells isolated from PBMCs. The V gene is TRBV10-3, the J gene TRBJ2-1, with 9 bases fitting TRBD1. Written as DNA, the CDR3 is TGTGCCATCAGTGAGACAGGGGGCCACCCTTACAATGAGCAGTTCTTC. As protein: CAISETGGHPYNEQFF.